The 15 T cell receptor beta chains reported below all come from one sample, sequenced in a study of cytomegalovirus exposure and HLA in healthy donors. The PCR employed 60 Vbeta primers together with 13 Jbeta primers. Measured with immunoSEQ multiplex PCR; TCRdb has only the in-frame clones, and not every one. The data show around 130,000 clones, with about 79% seen just once and about 3% held by the top ten. The sequenced sample consisted of PBMCs. The receptors originated from a woman aged 18 to 35 in good health and CMV-seropositive.

This rearrangement joins TRBV7-9 to TRBJ1-5; D is unclear. Trimming took 5 bases from V and 3 from J, leaving 17 bases between them. The CDR3 has 16 amino acids. The germline V gene has CDR1 SEHNR and CDR2 FQNEAQ (reference sequence). In nucleotides, the CDR3 is TGTGCCAGCAGCAAGGGAGGAACAGACCTCAATCAGCCCCAGCATTTT. Translating it yields CASSKGGTDLNQPQHF.

The chain joins TRBV6-5 to TRBJ2-2; 9 bases map to TRBD1. Germline-derived CDR1 and CDR2 are MNHEY and SVGAGI. CDR3 length: 15 residues. The V and J ends lost 8 bases and 1 base, in that order; junction bases with no gene match: 5. The CDR3 bases are TGTGCCAGCGATCCGGGACAGGGGAACACCGGGGAGCTGTTTTTT. Protein: CASDPGQGNTGELFF.

This clone was counted a single time. This sequence joins TRBV9 and TRBJ1-1, with 8 bases identical to TRBD1. The CDR3 has 17 amino acids. V dropped 0 bases and J dropped 3; count of bases not matched to a gene: 10. Germline V gene sequence: CDR1 SGDLS, CDR2 YYNGEE. CDR3 DNA sequence: TGTGCCAGCAGCGTAGGCGGACAGGGTAGTGGTTACACTGAAGCTTTCTTT. Translation: CASSVGGQGSGYTEAFF.

The rearrangement links TRBV18 to TRBJ1-1, with 11 bases that match TRBD1. The ends lost 4 bases at V and 3 bases at J; junction bases unmatched: 19. The CDR3 has 20 amino acids. Germline CDR1 and CDR2: KGHSH and LQKENI. The CDR3 coding sequence is TGTGCCAGCTCACAACGATGCTATTACCGGGACAGGGGGGGAGACACTGAAGCTTTCTTT. It yields the protein CASSQRCYYRDRGGDTEAFF.

The V gene is TRBV18, the J gene TRBJ1-2, with 7 positions matching TRBD1. The ends lost 3 bases at V and 4 bases at J; junction bases unmatched: 5. Germline CDR1 and CDR2: KGHSH and LQKENI. The CDR3 covers 14 residues. Written as DNA, the CDR3 is TGTGCCAGCTCACCCCCGGGACAGATCTATGGCTACACCTTC. Translating gives CASSPPGQIYGYTF.

In its sample, this clone was seen once. The chain has TRBV7-9 and TRBJ1-3; D is unresolved. The CDR3 extends over 16 amino acids. V was clipped by 4 bases and J by 0 bases, with 13 bases between them. Per the germline V gene, CDR1 is SEHNR and CDR2 is FQNEAQ (reference sequence). The CDR3: CASSSTVITSGNTIYF. The CDR3 nucleotides are TGTGCCAGCAGCTCAACGGTGATTACCTCTGGAAACACCATATATTTT.

The genes are TRBV7-6 and TRBJ2-5, with a tentative D call TRBD2 (5 bases). The J call may be faulty, since TRBJ2-7 better matches the DNA end. CDR1 is SGHVS and CDR2 is FNYEAQ in the germline V gene. The CDR3 extends over 13 amino acids. This chain's CDR3 is CASSPGSYYEQYF. In DNA, the CDR3 is TGTGCCAGCAGTCCGGGGAGCTATTACGAGCAGTACTTC.

V usage is TRBV2 and J usage is TRBJ1-1; D gene uncertain. Germline lookup yields CDR1 SNHLY and CDR2 FYNNEI. The V end lost 4 bases, the J end lost 1 base, and 10 bases lay between the germline ends. This CDR3 is built from 14 residues. The CDR3 loop reads CASSVQEGNTEAFF. The CDR3 DNA reads TGTGCCAGCAGTGTGCAAGAGGGGAACACTGAAGCTTTCTTT.

This chain connects TRBV30 to TRBJ1-5; the match to TRBD1 covers 9 bases. The CDR3 length is 14 residues. CDR1 GTSNPN and CDR2 SVGIG come from the germline V gene (reference sequence). The V gene end was trimmed by 0 bases and the J gene end by 6 bases; junction bases not matched to a gene: 3. CDR3 DNA: TGTGCCTGGAGTGTACAGGGGGCGTCTCAGCCCCAGCATTTT. This encodes CAWSVQGASQPQHF.

J is TRBJ2-3 and V is TRBV2; TRBD2 aligns across 8 bases. Trimming took 7 bases from V and 6 from J; bases not matched to a gene: 9. The CDR3 consists of 14 residues. CDR1 and CDR2 from the germline V gene are SNHLY and FYNNEI. CDR3 sequence: CASKRGPGPDTQYF. Here the CDR3 DNA reads TGTGCCAGCAAGCGGGGGCCCGGCCCGGATACGCAGTATTTT. The variable domain in full, completed from reference TRBV2 and TRBJ2-3, reads EPEVTQTPSHQVTQMGQEVILRCVPISNHLYFYWYRQILGQKVEFLVSFYNNEISEKSEIFDDQFSVERPDGSNFTLKIRSTKLEDSAMYFCASKRGPGPDTQYFGPGTRLTVL.

This clone has more than one count but fewer than ten. This chain uses TRBV15 with TRBJ1-1; 7 bases match TRBD1. Germline V lookup: CDR1 LNHNV, CDR2 YYDKDF (reference sequence). CDR3 length: 17 residues. With V trimmed by 0 bases and J by 1 base, 8 bases remained unmatched. In DNA, the CDR3 is TGTGCCACCAGCAGAGATTGGAAACAGGGGCCGAACACTGAAGCTTTCTTT. It translates to CATSRDWKQGPNTEAFF.

The chain uses TRBV2 and TRBJ1-2; D gene unclear. V was trimmed by 3 bases and J by 2 bases, leaving 10 bases between them. This CDR3 has 14 amino acids. Germline V gene lookup returns CDR1 SNHLY and CDR2 FYNNEI. In nucleotides, the CDR3 is TGTGCCAGCAGTGAGCAGGAGGTGAACTATGGCTACACCTTC. This codes for CASSEQEVNYGYTF.

This clone was observed once. CDR3: CASSTNSNQPQHF. CDR3 DNA: TGTGCCAGCAGTACAAATAGCAATCAGCCCCAGCATTTT. The chain couples TRBV27 to TRBJ1-5; the D is unclear. The CDR3 is 13 residues long. The germline gives CDR1 MNHEY, CDR2 SMNVEV (reference sequence). V was shortened by 5 bases and J by 0 bases, with 5 bases between the two germline ends.

This clone turned up a few times. An end of the junction differs from the germline gene, which may be a read error. The chain employs TRBV7-9 and TRBJ1-3; D might be TRBD1 (6 bases). In germline, CDR1 is SEHNR, CDR2 FQNEAQ (reference sequence). This CDR3 has 16 residues. The CDR3 here is CSSSFLRGGSGNTIYF. The DNA of the CDR3 is TGTTCCAGCAGCTTTTTACGAGGGGGATCTGGAAACACCATATATTTT.

The chain is built from TRBV9 and TRBJ2-3, with 13 bases aligning to TRBD2. There are 16 residues in the CDR3. The V and J ends lost 4 bases and 4 bases, in that order; junction bases with no gene match: 6. Germline assignment: CDR1 SGDLS and CDR2 YYNGEE. CDR3 sequence (DNA): TGTGCCAGCAGCACCCGGACTAGCGGGGGCCCAGATACGCAGTATTTT. Translating gives CASSTRTSGGPDTQYF.